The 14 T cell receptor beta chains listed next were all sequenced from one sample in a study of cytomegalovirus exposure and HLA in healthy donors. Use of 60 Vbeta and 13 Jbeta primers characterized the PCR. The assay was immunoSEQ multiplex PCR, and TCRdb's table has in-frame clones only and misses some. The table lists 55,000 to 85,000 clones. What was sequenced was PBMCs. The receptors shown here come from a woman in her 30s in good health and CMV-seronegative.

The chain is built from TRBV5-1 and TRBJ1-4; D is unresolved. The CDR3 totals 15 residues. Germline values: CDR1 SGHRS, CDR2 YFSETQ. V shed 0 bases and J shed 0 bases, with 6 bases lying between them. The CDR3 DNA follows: TGCGCCAGCAGCTTGGGAGGCGCAACTAATGAAAAACTGTTTTTT. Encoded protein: CASSLGGATNEKLFF.

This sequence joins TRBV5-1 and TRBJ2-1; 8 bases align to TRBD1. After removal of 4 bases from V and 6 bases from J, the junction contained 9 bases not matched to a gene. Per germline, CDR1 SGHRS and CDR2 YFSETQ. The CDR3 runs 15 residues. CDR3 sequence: CASSVGQGWSNEQFF. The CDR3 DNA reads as TGCGCCAGCAGCGTCGGACAGGGTTGGTCCAATGAGCAGTTCTTC.

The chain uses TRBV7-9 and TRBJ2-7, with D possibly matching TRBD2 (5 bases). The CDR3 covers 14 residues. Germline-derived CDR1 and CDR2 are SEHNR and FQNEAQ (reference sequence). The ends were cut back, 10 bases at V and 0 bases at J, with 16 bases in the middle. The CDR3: CATKRELSSYEQYF. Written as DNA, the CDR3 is TGTGCCACCAAGAGGGAACTAAGCTCCTACGAGCAGTACTTC.

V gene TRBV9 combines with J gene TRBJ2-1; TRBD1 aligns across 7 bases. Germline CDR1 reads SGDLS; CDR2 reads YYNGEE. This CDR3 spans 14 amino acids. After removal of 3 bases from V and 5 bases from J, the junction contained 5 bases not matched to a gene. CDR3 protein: CASSGRDSDNEQFF. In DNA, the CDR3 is TGTGCCAGCAGCGGCCGGGACAGTGACAATGAGCAGTTCTTC.

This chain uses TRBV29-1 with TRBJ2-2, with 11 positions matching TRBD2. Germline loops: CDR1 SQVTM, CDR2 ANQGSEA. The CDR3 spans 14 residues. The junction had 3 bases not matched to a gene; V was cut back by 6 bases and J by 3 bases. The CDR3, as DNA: TGCAGCGTACTAGCGGGAGACTACACCGGGGAGCTGTTTTTT. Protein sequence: CSVLAGDYTGELFF.

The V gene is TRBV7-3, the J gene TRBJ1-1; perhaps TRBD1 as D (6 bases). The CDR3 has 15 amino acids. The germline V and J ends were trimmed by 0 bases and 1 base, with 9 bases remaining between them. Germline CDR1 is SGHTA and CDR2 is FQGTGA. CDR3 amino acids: CASSLTGQANTEAFF. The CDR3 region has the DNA TGTGCCAGCAGCTTAACGGGACAAGCGAACACTGAAGCTTTCTTT.

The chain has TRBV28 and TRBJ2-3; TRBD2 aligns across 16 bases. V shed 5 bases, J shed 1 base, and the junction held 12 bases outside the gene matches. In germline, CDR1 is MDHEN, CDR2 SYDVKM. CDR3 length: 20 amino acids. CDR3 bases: TGTGCCAGCAGTCTCCCTCCGGGACTAGCGGGAGGGTGGGGCACAGATACGCAGTATTTT. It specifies CASSLPPGLAGGWGTDTQYF.

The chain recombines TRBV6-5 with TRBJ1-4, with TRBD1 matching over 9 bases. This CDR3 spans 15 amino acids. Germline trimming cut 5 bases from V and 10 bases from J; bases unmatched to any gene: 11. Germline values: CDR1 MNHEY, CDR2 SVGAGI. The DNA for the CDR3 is TGTGCCAGCAGTCCTGAAACAGGGGGCGGTGGAAAACTGTTTTTT. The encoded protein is CASSPETGGGGKLFF.

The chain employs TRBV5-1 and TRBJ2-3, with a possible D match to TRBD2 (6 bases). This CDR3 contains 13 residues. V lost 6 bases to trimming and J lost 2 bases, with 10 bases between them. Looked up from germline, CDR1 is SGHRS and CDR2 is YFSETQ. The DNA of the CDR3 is TGCGCCAGCAAAGGCGGGAACACAGATACGCAGTATTTT. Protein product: CASKGGNTDTQYF.

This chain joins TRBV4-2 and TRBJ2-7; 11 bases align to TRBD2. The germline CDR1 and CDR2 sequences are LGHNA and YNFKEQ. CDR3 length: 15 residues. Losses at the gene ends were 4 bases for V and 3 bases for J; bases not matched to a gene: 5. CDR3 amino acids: CASSPLTSGIYEQYF. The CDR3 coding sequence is TGTGCCAGCAGCCCTTTGACTAGCGGGATCTACGAGCAGTACTTC.

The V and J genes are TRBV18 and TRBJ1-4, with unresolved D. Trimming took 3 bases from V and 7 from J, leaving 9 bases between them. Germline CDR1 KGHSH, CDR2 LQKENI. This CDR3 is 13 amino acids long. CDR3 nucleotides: TGTGCCAGCTCACCCAATATGGCTGAAAAACTGTTTTTT. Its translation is CASSPNMAEKLFF.

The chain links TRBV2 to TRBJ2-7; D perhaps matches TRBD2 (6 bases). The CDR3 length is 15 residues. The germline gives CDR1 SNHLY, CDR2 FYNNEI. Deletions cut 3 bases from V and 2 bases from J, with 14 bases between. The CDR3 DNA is TGTGCCAGCAGTGAGGCGGGGTTGGGCCCCTACGAGCAGTACTTC. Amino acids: CASSEAGLGPYEQYF.

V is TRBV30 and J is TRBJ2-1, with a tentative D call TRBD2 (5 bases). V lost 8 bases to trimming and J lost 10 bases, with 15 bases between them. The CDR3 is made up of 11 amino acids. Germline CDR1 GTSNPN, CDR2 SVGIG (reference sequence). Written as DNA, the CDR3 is TGTGCCCTGGACCAGCGGCGCGAGCAGTTCTTC. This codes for CALDQRREQFF.

The CDR3 region is CASSPPMLRETYSYEQYF. The CDR3 DNA reads TGTGCCAGCTCACCACCGATGCTACGGGAAACCTACTCCTACGAGCAGTACTTC. The rearrangement uses TRBV18 and TRBJ2-7; TRBD2 is a possible D gene (5 bases). Deletions cut 0 bases from V and 0 bases from J, with 18 bases between. The CDR3 is made up of 18 amino acids. The germline CDR1 and CDR2 sequences are KGHSH and LQKENI. The full variable domain, completed using reference TRBV18 and TRBJ2-7, is NAGVMQNPRHLVRRRGQEARLRCSPMKGHSHVYWYRQLPEEGLKFMVYLQKENIIDESGMPKERFSAEFPKEGPSILRIQQVVRGDSAAYFCASSPPMLRETYSYEQYFGPGTRLTVT.